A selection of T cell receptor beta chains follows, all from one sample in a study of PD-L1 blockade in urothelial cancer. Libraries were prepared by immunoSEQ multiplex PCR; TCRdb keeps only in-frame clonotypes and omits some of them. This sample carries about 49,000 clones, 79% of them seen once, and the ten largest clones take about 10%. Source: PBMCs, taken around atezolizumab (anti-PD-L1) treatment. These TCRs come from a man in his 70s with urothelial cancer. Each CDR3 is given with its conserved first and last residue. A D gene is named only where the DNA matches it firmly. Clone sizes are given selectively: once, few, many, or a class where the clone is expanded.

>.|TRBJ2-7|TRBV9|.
TGTGCCAGCAGCGTAGCGGCGGGCGTCGGGTACGAGCAGTACTTC
CASSVAAGVGYEQYF
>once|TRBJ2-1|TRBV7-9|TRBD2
TGTGCCAGCAGCCCTACCACTAGCGGCGACAATGAGCAGTTCTTC
CASSPTTSGDNEQFF
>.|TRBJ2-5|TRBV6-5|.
TGTGCCAGCAGTTACTCCGGCGGGCAAGAGACCCAGTACTTC
CASSYSGGQETQYF
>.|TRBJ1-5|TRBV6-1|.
TGTGCCAGCAGTGAATTCTTCGGAGATCAGCCCCAGCATTTT
CASSEFFGDQPQHF
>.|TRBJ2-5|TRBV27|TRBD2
TGTGCCAGCAGTTCCCTGGCTAGCGGGAGAGAGACCCAGTACTTC
CASSSLASGRETQYF
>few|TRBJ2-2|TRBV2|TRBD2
TGTGCCAGTAGCGGGAGGACTGACGGGGAGCTGTTTTTT
CASSGRTDGELFF
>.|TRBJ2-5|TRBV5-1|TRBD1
TGCGCCAGCAGCCGGACAGGACGATCACAAGAGACCCAGTACTTC
CASSRTGRSQETQYF
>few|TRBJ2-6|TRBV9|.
TGTGCCAGCAGCGTACCTCAGGGCCTGGGGGCCAACGTCCTGACTTTC
CASSVPQGLGANVLTF
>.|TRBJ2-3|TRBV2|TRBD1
TGTGCCAGCAGAGGAACGACAGGGGTTAGCACAGATACGCAGTATTTT
CASRGTTGVSTDTQYF
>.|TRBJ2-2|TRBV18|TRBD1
TGTGCCAGCTCACCAGCAGGGGGCAGCCTTAACACCGGGGAGCTGTTTTTT
CASSPAGGSLNTGELFF
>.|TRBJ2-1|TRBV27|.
TGTGCCAGCAGTTTATCAACAGGGTACAATGAGCAGTTCTTC
CASSLSTGYNEQFF
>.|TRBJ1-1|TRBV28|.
TGTGCCAGCAGTTTGGGGAATGACAGGGAAGCTTTCTTT
CASSLGNDREAFF
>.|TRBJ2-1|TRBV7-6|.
TGTGCCAGCAGCTTAGATAGAGTTAATGAGCAGTTCTTC
CASSLDRVNEQFF
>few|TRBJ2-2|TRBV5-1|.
TGCGCCAGCAGCTTGGATGGACAGTTTAACACCGGGGAGCTGTTTTTT
CASSLDGQFNTGELFF
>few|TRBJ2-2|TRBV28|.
TGTGCCAGCAGTCTTAACACCGGGGAGCTGTTTTTT
CASSLNTGELFF
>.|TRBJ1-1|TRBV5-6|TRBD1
TGTGCCAGCAGCCTGCCAGGGGGTGAAGCTTTCTTT
CASSLPGGEAFF
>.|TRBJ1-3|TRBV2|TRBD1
TGTGCCAGCAGGGAGGACAGGGGCAGTGGAAACACCATATATTTT
CASREDRGSGNTIYF
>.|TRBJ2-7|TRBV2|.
TGTGCCAGCAGCGTGGCTAGCTTCTACGAGCAGTACTTC
CASSVASFYEQYF
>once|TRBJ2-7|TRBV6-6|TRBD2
TGTGCCACCTCCGGGACTAGCGGAGGGGAGCAGTACTTC
CATSGTSGGEQYF
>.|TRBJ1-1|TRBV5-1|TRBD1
TGCGCCAGCAGCTTGACAGGGGGCGTCACTGAAGCTTTCTTT
CASSLTGGVTEAFF
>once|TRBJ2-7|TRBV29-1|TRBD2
TGCAGCGTTGTGGGCCCCGGACGGACTAGCGGGAGGCGCTCCTACGAGCAGTACTTC
CSVVGPGRTSGRRSYEQYF
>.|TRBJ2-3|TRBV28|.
TGTGCCAGCAGTACCCCTACCACAGATACGCAGTATTTT
CASSTPTTDTQYF
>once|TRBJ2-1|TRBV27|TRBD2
TGTGCCAGCAGTGCCCCACTAGCGGGGCACAATGAGCAGTTCTTC
CASSAPLAGHNEQFF
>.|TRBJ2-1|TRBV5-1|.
TGCGCCAGCAGCTTGGCCCCCAATCCGGTTGGTGAGCAGTTCTTC
CASSLAPNPVGEQFF
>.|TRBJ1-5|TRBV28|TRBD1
TGTGCCAGCAGCAGACAGGGTAGGAGCAATCAGCCCCAGCATTTT
CASSRQGRSNQPQHF
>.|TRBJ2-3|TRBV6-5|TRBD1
TGTGCCAGCAGCCCCGGGACAGAGATCACAGATACGCAGTATTTT
CASSPGTEITDTQYF
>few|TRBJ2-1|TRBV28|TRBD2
TGTGCCAGCAGTCCAGCGGGGTACTCCTACAATGAGCAGTTCTTC
CASSPAGYSYNEQFF
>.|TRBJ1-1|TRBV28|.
TGTGCCAGCAGTTTATTTGGGGGCGGGAGGACTGAAGCTTTCTTT
CASSLFGGGRTEAFF
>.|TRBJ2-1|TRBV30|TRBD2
TGTGCCTGGAGTGGGGGACTAGCGGGAGATGAGTTCTTC
CAWSGGLAGDEFF
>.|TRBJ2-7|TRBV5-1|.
TGCGCCAGCAGCCTTGGGGGCTCTTCCTACGAGCAGTACTTC
CASSLGGSSYEQYF
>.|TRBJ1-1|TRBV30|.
TGTGCCTGGAGTCCCGCTGACAGAATGAACACTGAAGCTTTCTTT
CAWSPADRMNTEAFF
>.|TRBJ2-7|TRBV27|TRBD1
TGTGCCAGCAGTTTGTCGGACAGGGTAGATTACGAGCAGTACTTC
CASSLSDRVDYEQYF
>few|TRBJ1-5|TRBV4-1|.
TGCGCCAGCAGCCAAGATGGGGGGGTTCAGCCCCAGCATTTT
CASSQDGGVQPQHF
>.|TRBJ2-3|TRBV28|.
TGTGCCAGCAGTTCCCTAGCGTCTAGCACAGATACGCAGTATTTT
CASSSLASSTDTQYF
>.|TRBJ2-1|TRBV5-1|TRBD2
TGCGCCAGCAGCTTGTCTGGCGGGAGGGTTTACAATGAGCAGTTCTTC
CASSLSGGRVYNEQFF
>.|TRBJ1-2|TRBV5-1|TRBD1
TGCGCCAGCAGCTTGGACGGACAGGGGACGGGTGGCTACACCTTC
CASSLDGQGTGGYTF
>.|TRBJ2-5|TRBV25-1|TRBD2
TGTGCCAGCAGAGGCGCGGGAGGGGAAGAGACCCAGTACTTC
CASRGAGGEETQYF
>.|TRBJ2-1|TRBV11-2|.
TGTGCCAGCAGCTTACGTCGAGCGAATGAGCAGTTCTTC
CASSLRRANEQFF
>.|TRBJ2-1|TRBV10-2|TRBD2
TGCGCCAGCAGTGAGCCCCGACTAGCGGGAGCGGGCGGCTATGGTAATGAGCAGTTCTTC
CASSEPRLAGAGGYGNEQFF
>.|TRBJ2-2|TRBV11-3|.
TGTGCCAGCAGCTTAAGGAGAGAGACCGGGGAGCTGTTTTTT
CASSLRRETGELFF
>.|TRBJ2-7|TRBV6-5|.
TGTGCCACGAGTGAGGCTATGGGTCGGGAGCAGTACTTC
CATSEAMGREQYF
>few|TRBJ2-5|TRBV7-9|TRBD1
TGTGCCAGCAGCCCACCGACAGGGGGGGTCATAGGGACCCAGTACTTC
CASSPPTGGVIGTQYF
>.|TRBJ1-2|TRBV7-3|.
TGTGCCAGCAGCTTAAATCCCGGGGATGGCTACACCTTC
CASSLNPGDGYTF
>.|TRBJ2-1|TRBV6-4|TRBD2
TGTGCCAGCAGTCCCGGGACTAGCGCCACGGGCTCCTACAATGAGCAGTTCTTC
CASSPGTSATGSYNEQFF
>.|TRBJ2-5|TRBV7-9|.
TGTGCCAGCAGCCCTACAACGGGAGAAGAGACCCAGTACTTC
CASSPTTGEETQYF
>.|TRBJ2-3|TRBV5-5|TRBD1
TGTGCCAGCAGCTTGGAGGGGGCGCAGGTAGATACGCAGTATTTT
CASSLEGAQVDTQYF
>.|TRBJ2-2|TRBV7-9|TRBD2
TGTGCCAGCAGGACTAGCGCCGGGGAGCTGTTTTTT
CASRTSAGELFF